The clone carrying this T cell receptor (beta chain) was seen a few times. What it recognizes is unknown. This entry belongs to a study of T-cell memory formation after mild COVID-19. Study summary: TCR clusters showed largely donor specificity.

Germline V gene lookup returns CDR1 KGHSH and CDR2 LQKENI. With 2 bases removed from V and 0 bases from J, the gap between germline ends came to 8 bases. The CDR3 is 15 residues long. MiXCR was run by TCRdb on the 5' RACE reads, yielding one entry per CDR3 protein. The data contain a few hundred thousand distinct CDR3 sequences, 20% to 25% of them singletons. The study's findings and limits: Shrinking CD4+ clones resided mostly in CM and EM, and CD8+ ones in EMRA.

J is TRBJ1-3 and V is TRBV18, with D unresolved. The material sequenced was PBMCs or a T cell subset sorted from them (not recorded which). The clonotype was recovered from an adult woman who had mild COVID-19 (a few samples of this study predate the infection). Cell type and time point are not known. The CDR3 nucleotides are TGTGCCAGCTCACCATTCGCGAGCTCTGGAAACACCATATATTTT. Amino acids: CASSPFASSGNTIYF.